Shown below are 20 T cell receptor beta chains from a single sample sequenced in a study of beta chain features in type 1 diabetes. Expressed TCRB transcripts were sequenced, since all the RNA that had been isolated was reverse transcribed. The repertoire was sequenced with immunoSEQ multiplex PCR; TCRdb's copy has only in-frame clones and lacks some. The sample shows about 220,000 clones, 11% of them seen only once. The source material was central memory CD4+ T cells from blood. The receptor set was obtained from a man between 18 and 35 years old in good health.

This clone was seen a handful of times. The chain uses TRBV7-8 and TRBJ2-7; D is possibly TRBD1 or TRBD2 (5 bases each). The CDR3 contains 15 residues. V lost 0 bases to trimming and J lost 5 bases, with 14 bases between them. CDR1 SGHVS and CDR2 FQNEAQ come from the germline V gene. CDR3 bases: TGTGCCAGCAGCTTAGCCGGGGAGAGGGGACACGAGCAGTACTTC. Its protein product is CASSLAGERGHEQYF.

This clone turned up a few times. V gene TRBV14 combines with J gene TRBJ1-2; 7 positions agree with TRBD1. The CDR3 length is 14 residues. CDR1 and CDR2 (germline): SGHDN, FVKESK. Trimming removed 1 base from V and 8 bases from J; junction bases left unmatched: 7. This CDR3 reads CASSQVVTGTGYTF. In DNA form, the CDR3 reads TGTGCCAGCAGCCAAGTTGTGACAGGGACCGGCTACACCTTC.

The chain recombines TRBV30 with TRBJ1-6; D unresolved. The CDR3 has 15 amino acids. The germline V gene encodes CDR1 GTSNPN and CDR2 SVGIG (reference sequence). Deletions cut 1 base from V and 7 bases from J, with 14 bases between. CDR3 bases: TGTGCCTGGAGTGATGGGCCGGGAGGCAATTCACCCCTCCACTTT. This codes for CAWSDGPGGNSPLHF.

In nucleotides, the CDR3 is TGTGCCAGCAGTACCGGCCGGGACAGGGCTTACAATGAGCAGTTCTTC. Translated: CASSTGRDRAYNEQFF. The chain recombines TRBV7-9 with TRBJ2-1; 9 bases are shared with TRBD1. V trimming: 6 bases; J trimming: 4 bases; junction bases outside the gene matches: 10. This CDR3 has 16 amino acids. Germline V gives CDR1 SEHNR, CDR2 FQNEAQ (reference sequence).

In this sample, this clone turned up many times. V and J are TRBV2 and TRBJ2-1; weak D call: TRBD2 (5 bases). The CDR3 runs to 11 residues. Trimming took 1 base from V and 10 from J, leaving 5 bases between them. Germline V gives CDR1 SNHLY, CDR2 FYNNEI. The CDR3 sequence is CASSEGGEQFF. The DNA for the CDR3 is TGTGCCAGCAGTGAAGGAGGGGAGCAGTTCTTC.

The chain joins TRBV7-9 to TRBJ2-3; 8 nucleotides match TRBD2. This CDR3 is built from 14 residues. Germline CDR1 is SEHNR and CDR2 is FQNEAQ (reference sequence). With V trimmed by 8 bases and J by 0 bases, 4 bases remained unmatched. CDR3 amino acids: CASVPSGSTDTQYF. The CDR3 nucleotides are TGTGCCAGCGTGCCTAGCGGGAGCACAGATACGCAGTATTTT.

The table lists this clone with many counts. The chain combines TRBV7-2 with TRBJ2-1, with a possible D match to TRBD2 (5 bases). Germline V gene sequence: CDR1 SGHTA, CDR2 FQGNSA. Trimming removed 5 bases at V and 7 bases at J, with 15 bases between. This CDR3 is built from 14 residues. The CDR3 spells CASSRGLTGNEQFF. The CDR3 nucleotides are TGTGCCAGCAGCCGAGGGTTAACGGGGAATGAGCAGTTCTTC. The whole variable domain, filled in from reference TRBV7-2 and TRBJ2-1, reads GAGVSQSPSNKVTEKGKDVELRCDPISGHTALYWYRQSLGQGLEFLIYFQGNSAPDKSGLPSDRFSAERTGGSVSTLTIQRTQQEDSAVYLCASSRGLTGNEQFFGPGTRLTVL.

This clone has at least ten counts. The chain employs TRBV4-3 and TRBJ2-2; D assignment may be TRBD1 or TRBD2 (5 bases each). Germline V CDR1 and CDR2: LGHNA, YSLEER. The CDR3 is 14 amino acids. The V end was cut by 5 bases, the J end by 4 bases, with 11 bases between. CDR3 nucleotide sequence: TGCGCCAGCAGCAAGACGGGACGCACCGGGGAGCTGTTTTTT. Translated, it gives CASSKTGRTGELFF.

This clone was counted between two and nine times. V is TRBV18 and J is TRBJ2-7; a weak D match, TRBD1 (5 bases). The CDR3 runs 13 residues. The V and J ends lost 3 bases and 7 bases respectively, with 13 bases between them. Per germline, CDR1 KGHSH and CDR2 LQKENI. The CDR3 DNA is TGTGCCAGCTCACCCAGGGTTCAAGGGGAGCAGTACTTC. Encoded protein: CASSPRVQGEQYF.

This clone was detected only a few times. This chain connects TRBV9 to TRBJ2-5; weak D call: TRBD1 (5 bases). The CDR3 extends over 14 amino acids. Trimming took 0 bases from V and 4 from J, leaving 10 bases between them. Germline V gives CDR1 SGDLS, CDR2 YYNGEE. The CDR3 DNA follows: TGTGCCAGCAGCGTAGGTCCCCAGGGAGAGACCCAGTACTTC. This codes for CASSVGPQGETQYF.

The chain is built from TRBV28 and TRBJ2-1; possible D gene TRBD2, 6 bases. Trimming took off 5 bases at V and 7 bases at J, with 18 bases between the two ends. The CDR3 sequence is 15 residues long. Germline V gene data show CDR1 as MDHEN and CDR2 as SYDVKM. CDR3 DNA sequence: TGTGCCAGCAGTCCCGGGACTGAATTGGGGAATGAGCAGTTCTTC. Encoded protein: CASSPGTELGNEQFF.

This chain connects TRBV11-2 to TRBJ2-7; 11 positions match TRBD2. The CDR3 loop spans 16 amino acids. V was clipped by 5 bases and J by 2 bases; unmatched bases: 8. Germline lookup yields CDR1 SGHAT and CDR2 FQNNGV. Here the CDR3 reads CASSAVSGRAAYEQYF. DNA for the CDR3: TGTGCCAGCAGCGCTGTTAGCGGGAGGGCCGCCTACGAGCAGTACTTC.

The J gene is TRBJ1-1, the V gene TRBV5-4; TRBD1 matches 7 bases. Germline assignment: CDR1 SGHNT and CDR2 YYREEE (reference sequence). V trimming: 4 bases; J trimming: 7 bases; junction bases outside the gene matches: 10. There are 14 residues in the CDR3. The CDR3 here is CASSLVGDRVEAFF. CDR3 nucleotides: TGTGCCAGCAGCCTGGTGGGGGACAGAGTTGAAGCTTTCTTT.

The sample holds many counts of this clone. The chain joins TRBV12-5 to TRBJ2-1; D possibly corresponds to TRBD2 (6 bases). V gave up 1 base and J gave up 6 bases, with 13 bases separating them. Germline V gene lookup returns CDR1 LGHNT and CDR2 FRNRAP. This CDR3 has 15 amino acids. The CDR3 coding sequence is TGTGCTAGTGGTTTGGGGCTAGCGCAATTCAATGAGCAGTTCTTC. Encoded protein: CASGLGLAQFNEQFF.

This clone was recorded many times. The chain has TRBV5-1 and TRBJ2-3, with a tentative D call TRBD2 (5 bases). V was cut by 0 bases and J by 2 bases, with 10 bases left in between. This CDR3 contains 15 residues. CDR1 is SGHRS, CDR2 YFSETQ, per germline. The CDR3 nucleotides are TGCGCCAGCAGCTTGGAGAGGGCGGACACAGATACGCAGTATTTT. This sequence encodes CASSLERADTDTQYF.

This clone was seen a few times. The genes are TRBV5-5 and TRBJ2-3; tentative D call: TRBD1 (5 bases). The CDR3 consists of 14 residues. The germline gives CDR1 SGHKS, CDR2 YYEKEE (reference sequence). V lost 7 bases and J 7 bases, leaving 19 bases between the germline ends. The CDR3 coding sequence is TGTGCCAGCTTTCCTGAGACAGAAAGTAATACGCAGTATTTT. It specifies CASFPETESNTQYF.

The rearrangement uses TRBV6-5 and TRBJ1-5; D is undetermined. The CDR3 is 13 residues long. The germline gives CDR1 MNHEY, CDR2 SVGAGI. V lost 6 bases and J 5 bases, leaving 11 bases between the germline ends. Here the CDR3 DNA reads TGTGCCAGCAGGATGGGATTCGATCAGCCCCAGCATTTT. It is translated as CASRMGFDQPQHF.

This clone occurred many times. This sequence joins TRBV2 and TRBJ1-4, with D maybe TRBD1 (6 bases). The germline gives CDR1 SNHLY, CDR2 FYNNEI. Trimming removed 6 bases at V and 8 bases at J, with 13 bases between. The CDR3 extends over 13 amino acids. CDR3 region: CASSGQLREKLFF. The CDR3 DNA sequence: TGTGCCAGCAGCGGACAGTTAAGAGAAAAACTGTTTTTT.

The table lists this clone with a few counts. V gene TRBV9 combines with J gene TRBJ2-3, with D tentatively TRBD2 (5 bases). The V end lost 2 bases, the J end lost 6 bases, and 10 bases lay between the germline ends. This CDR3 has 13 amino acids. The germline gives CDR1 SGDLS, CDR2 YYNGEE. The DNA of the CDR3 is TGTGCCAGCAGCGTGGGCCGGGATGATACGCAGTATTTT. Residues: CASSVGRDDTQYF.

The chain uses TRBV6-6 and TRBJ1-4, with D tentatively TRBD1 (6 bases). The germline V gene has CDR1 MNHNY and CDR2 SVGAGI (reference sequence). The CDR3 totals 13 residues. Deletions cut 5 bases from V and 8 bases from J, with 12 bases between. The CDR3 loop reads CASSAPGEEKLFF. DNA of the CDR3: TGTGCCAGCAGTGCACCAGGGGAGGAAAAACTGTTTTTT.